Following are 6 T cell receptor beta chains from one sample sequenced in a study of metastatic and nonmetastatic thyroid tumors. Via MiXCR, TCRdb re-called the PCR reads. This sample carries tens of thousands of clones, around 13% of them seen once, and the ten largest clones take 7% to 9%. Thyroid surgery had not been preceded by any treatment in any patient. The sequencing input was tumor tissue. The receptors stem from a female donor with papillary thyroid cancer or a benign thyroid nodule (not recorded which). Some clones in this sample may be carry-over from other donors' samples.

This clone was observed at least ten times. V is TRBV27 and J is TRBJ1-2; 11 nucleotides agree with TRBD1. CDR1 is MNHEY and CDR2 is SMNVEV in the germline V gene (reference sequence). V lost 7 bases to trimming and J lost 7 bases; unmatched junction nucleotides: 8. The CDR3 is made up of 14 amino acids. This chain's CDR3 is CASTRTGGFGGYTF. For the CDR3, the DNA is TGTGCCAGCACCCGGACAGGGGGCTTCGGTGGCTACACCTTC.

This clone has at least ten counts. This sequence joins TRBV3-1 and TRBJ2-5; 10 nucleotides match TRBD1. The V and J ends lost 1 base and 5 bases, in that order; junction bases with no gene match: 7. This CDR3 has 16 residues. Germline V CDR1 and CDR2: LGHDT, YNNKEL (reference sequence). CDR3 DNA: TGTGCCAGCAGCCAAGGCGGGACAGGGGTAGGGGAGACCCAGTACTTC. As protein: CASSQGGTGVGETQYF.

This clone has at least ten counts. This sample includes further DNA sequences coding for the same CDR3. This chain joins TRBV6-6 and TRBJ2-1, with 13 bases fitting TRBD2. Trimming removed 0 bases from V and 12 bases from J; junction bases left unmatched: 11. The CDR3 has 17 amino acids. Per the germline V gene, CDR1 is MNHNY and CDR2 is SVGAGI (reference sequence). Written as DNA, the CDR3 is TGTGCCAGCAGTTACTCGGGACTAGCGGGATTCGGAATCGGGCAGTTCTTC. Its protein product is CASSYSGLAGFGIGQFF.

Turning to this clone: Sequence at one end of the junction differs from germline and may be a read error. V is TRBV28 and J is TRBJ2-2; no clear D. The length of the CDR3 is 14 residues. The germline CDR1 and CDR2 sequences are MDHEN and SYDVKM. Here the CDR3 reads CASTSVARTGELFF. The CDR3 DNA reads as TGTGCCAGCACTTCAGTGGCGCGCACCGGTGAGCTGTTTTTT. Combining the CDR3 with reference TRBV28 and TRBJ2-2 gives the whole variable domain DVKVTQSSRYLVKRTGEKVFLECVQDMDHENMFWYRQDPGLGLRLIYFSYDVKMKEKGDIPEGYSVSREKKERFSLILESASTNQTSMYLCASTSVARTGELFFGEGSRLTVL.

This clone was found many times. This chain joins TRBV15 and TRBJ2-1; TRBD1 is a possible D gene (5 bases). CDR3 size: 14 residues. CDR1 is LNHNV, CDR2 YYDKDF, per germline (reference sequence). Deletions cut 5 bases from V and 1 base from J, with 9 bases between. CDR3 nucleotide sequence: TGTGCCACCAGCCAGGACACGTCCTACAATGAGCAGTTCTTC. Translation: CATSQDTSYNEQFF.

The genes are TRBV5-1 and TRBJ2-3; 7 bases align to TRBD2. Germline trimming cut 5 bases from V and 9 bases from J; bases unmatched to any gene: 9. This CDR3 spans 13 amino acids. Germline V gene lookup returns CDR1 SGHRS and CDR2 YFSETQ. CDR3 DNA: TGCGCCAGCAGGGACGACCGGGACTACACGCAGTATTTT. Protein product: CASRDDRDYTQYF. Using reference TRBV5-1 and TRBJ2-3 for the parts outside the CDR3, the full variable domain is KAGVTQTPRYLIKTRGQQVTLSCSPISGHRSVSWYQQTPGQGLQFLFEYFSETQRNKGNFPGRFSGRQFSNSRSEMNVSTLELGDSALYLCASRDDRDYTQYFGPGTRLTVL.